The 22 T cell receptor beta chains listed next were all sequenced from one sample in a study of cytomegalovirus exposure and HLA in healthy donors. It was with 60 Vbeta and 13 Jbeta primers that the PCR ran. Produced via immunoSEQ multiplex PCR; TCRdb's table is partial and in-frame only. The listing records roughly 120,000 clones. The source material was PBMCs. These TCRs come from a man aged 18 to 30 in good health and CMV-seronegative.

This chain connects TRBV18 to TRBJ1-5; 8 nucleotides agree with TRBD1. The CDR3 is 14 residues long. The junction had 7 bases not matched to a gene; V was cut back by 6 bases and J by 6 bases. The germline V gene encodes CDR1 KGHSH and CDR2 LQKENI. DNA of the CDR3: TGTGCCAGCTCCCAACAGGGGGAGGGTCAGCCCCAGCATTTT. Translated: CASSQQGEGQPQHF.

This rearrangement joins TRBV29-1 to TRBJ1-1; TRBD1 matches 9 bases. From germline, CDR1 is SQVTM and CDR2 ANQGSEA. V trimming: 6 bases; J trimming: 0 bases; junction bases outside the gene matches: 8. The CDR3 runs 15 residues. CDR3 nucleotide sequence: TGCAGCGTCGGACAGGGGAGGAACTTGAACACTGAAGCTTTCTTT. This translates into CSVGQGRNLNTEAFF.

V usage is TRBV11-2 and J usage is TRBJ1-2; D is unresolved. From germline, CDR1 is SGHAT and CDR2 FQNNGV. The CDR3 is made up of 13 amino acids. The germline V and J ends were trimmed by 5 bases and 8 bases, with 15 bases remaining between them. The CDR3 DNA is TGTGCCAGCAGCCCCTCCTGGACTGTCGGCTACACCTTC. Translated, it gives CASSPSWTVGYTF. The full variable domain, its missing parts supplied by reference TRBV11-2 and TRBJ1-2, is EAGVAQSPRYKIIEKRQSVAFWCNPISGHATLYWYQQILGQGPKLLIQFQNNGVVDDSQLPKDRFSAERLKGVDSTLKIQPAKLEDSAVYLCASSPSWTVGYTFGSGTRLTVV.

The J gene is TRBJ1-5, the V gene TRBV28; no clear D. Germline CDR1 and CDR2: MDHEN and SYDVKM. This CDR3 spans 15 amino acids. Trimming removed 3 bases from V and 4 bases from J, with 13 bases in between. CDR3 nucleotide sequence: TGTGCCAGCAGTTTTACGGGAACGGGGAATCAGCCCCAGCATTTT. Translating gives CASSFTGTGNQPQHF.

The chain carries TRBV21-1 and TRBJ1-1. TRBV21-1 is annotated as a pseudogene. The CDR3 contains 12 residues. The CDR3 protein is CASEEGRARAFF. CDR3 sequence (DNA): TGTGCCAGCGAGGAGGGGAGGGCGCGAGCTTTCTTT.

The chain links TRBV11-2 to TRBJ2-7; TRBD2 agrees at 13 bases. V shed 5 bases and J 5 bases; nucleotides not matched to a gene: 6. Germline V gene sequence: CDR1 SGHAT, CDR2 FQNNGV. The CDR3 has 15 amino acids. As DNA, the CDR3 is TGTGCCAGCAGCGCCAGACTAGCGGGAGGCCACGAGCAGTACTTC. It codes for CASSARLAGGHEQYF. The entire variable domain, with the rest obtained from reference TRBV11-2 and TRBJ2-7, is as follows: EAGVAQSPRYKIIEKRQSVAFWCNPISGHATLYWYQQILGQGPKLLIQFQNNGVVDDSQLPKDRFSAERLKGVDSTLKIQPAKLEDSAVYLCASSARLAGGHEQYFGPGTRLTVT.

The chain is built from TRBV9 and TRBJ2-3; maybe TRBD1 (5 bases). Per germline, CDR1 SGDLS and CDR2 YYNGEE. This CDR3 contains 14 residues. Deletions cut 1 base from V and 2 bases from J, with 8 bases between. The CDR3 coding sequence is TGTGCCAGCAGCGTATACAGGAACACAGATACGCAGTATTTT. Translating it yields CASSVYRNTDTQYF.

The chain is built from TRBV19 and TRBJ1-1; D is ambiguous. Germline V gene lookup returns CDR1 LNHDA and CDR2 SQIVND (reference sequence). The germline V and J ends were trimmed by 2 bases and 4 bases, with 11 bases remaining between them. This CDR3 contains 14 residues. This CDR3 is CASSIREYVTEAFF. CDR3 bases: TGTGCCAGTAGTATACGGGAGTATGTCACTGAAGCTTTCTTT.

The chain joins TRBV2 to TRBJ2-3; TRBD2 is a possible D gene (7 bases). The CDR3 length is 14 residues. Germline V lookup: CDR1 SNHLY, CDR2 FYNNEI. The CDR3 sequence: CAGGAAVSTDTQYF. CDR3 DNA: TGTGCGGGGGGGGCGGCTGTGTCCACAGATACGCAGTATTTT.

This chain connects TRBV28 to TRBJ1-2, with TRBD1 identical over 8 bases. The germline gives CDR1 MDHEN, CDR2 SYDVKM. The V and J ends lost 5 bases and 5 bases, in that order; junction bases with no gene match: 4. The CDR3 covers 13 residues. CDR3: CASSTQGGYGYTF. CDR3 sequence (DNA): TGTGCCAGCAGTACACAGGGGGGGTATGGCTACACCTTC.

The chain uses TRBV29-1 and TRBJ2-1, with a possible D match to TRBD2 (5 bases). Germline V gene data show CDR1 as SQVTM and CDR2 as ANQGSEA. The CDR3 totals 17 residues. Trimming took off 1 base at V and 1 base at J, with 17 bases between the two ends. CDR3 residues: CSVEGGGGKGSYNEQFF. The CDR3 bases are TGCAGCGTTGAAGGAGGAGGCGGCAAGGGTTCCTACAATGAGCAGTTCTTC.

This chain links TRBV5-1 with TRBJ1-1, with a possible D match to TRBD1 (6 bases). CDR3 length: 14 residues. V shed 0 bases and J shed 4 bases, with 10 bases lying between them. Germline-derived CDR1 and CDR2 are SGHRS and YFSETQ. CDR3 DNA: TGCGCCAGCAGCTTGGAGGGGGGGCCCACTGAAGCTTTCTTT. Amino acid sequence: CASSLEGGPTEAFF. Based on the CDR3 plus reference TRBV5-1 and TRBJ1-1, the full variable domain is KAGVTQTPRYLIKTRGQQVTLSCSPISGHRSVSWYQQTPGQGLQFLFEYFSETQRNKGNFPGRFSGRQFSNSRSEMNVSTLELGDSALYLCASSLEGGPTEAFFGQGTRLTVV.

Note on this clone: One junction end disagrees with the germline gene, perhaps due to a read error. V gene TRBV29-1 combines with J gene TRBJ2-7; a possible D gene is TRBD2 (5 bases). This CDR3 has 11 amino acids. Per the germline V gene, CDR1 is SQVTM and CDR2 is ANQGSEA. The CDR3: CSVVDSHEQYF. CDR3 nucleotide sequence: TGCAGCGTCGTGGACTCCCACGAGCAGTACTTC.

The chain recombines TRBV27 with TRBJ1-5, with D hard to call. The V gene's germline CDR1 is MNHEY and CDR2 SMNVEV (reference sequence). V was trimmed by 4 bases and J by 10 bases, leaving 11 bases between them. The CDR3 loop spans 12 amino acids. The CDR3 bases are TGTGCCAGCAGTTCCGGAGGTAAACCCCAGCATTTT. Its translation is CASSSGGKPQHF.

The gene calls are TRBV19 and TRBJ2-1; tentatively, D is TRBD2 (5 bases). This CDR3 region has 12 residues. V was pared by 5 bases and J by 7 bases, with 9 bases between. Germline lookup yields CDR1 LNHDA and CDR2 SQIVND (reference sequence). The CDR3 DNA follows: TGTGCCAGTAGTCTGGACTTAAATGAGCAGTTCTTC. This gives the protein CASSLDLNEQFF.

V gene TRBV11-2 combines with J gene TRBJ1-2; TRBD1 is a possible D gene (5 bases). The CDR3 consists of 17 residues. Germline lookup yields CDR1 SGHAT and CDR2 FQNNGV. Between the trimmed V and J ends, which lost 4 bases and 0 bases, there was a span of 18 bases. CDR3 loop: CASSSRWGDGSNYGYTF. CDR3 DNA: TGTGCCAGCAGCTCCCGGTGGGGGGATGGTTCTAACTATGGCTACACCTTC. Looking up the rest from reference TRBV11-2 and TRBJ1-2 gives the full variable domain: EAGVAQSPRYKIIEKRQSVAFWCNPISGHATLYWYQQILGQGPKLLIQFQNNGVVDDSQLPKDRFSAERLKGVDSTLKIQPAKLEDSAVYLCASSSRWGDGSNYGYTFGSGTRLTVV.

V and J are TRBV5-6 and TRBJ1-5, with TRBD1 as a possible D gene (5 bases). Germline V gene data show CDR1 as SGHDT and CDR2 as YYEEEE. With 0 bases removed from V and 7 bases from J, the gap between germline ends came to 11 bases. CDR3 length: 14 residues. As DNA, the CDR3 is TGTGCCAGCAGCTTGGGAAGGGCAGGGCAGCCCCAGCATTTT. Amino acid sequence: CASSLGRAGQPQHF.

On this clone: Distinct nucleotide sequences in the sample also encode this CDR3. The V gene is TRBV25-1, the J gene TRBJ1-1, with D possibly being TRBD1 (5 bases). The V end was cut by 6 bases, the J end by 8 bases, with 13 bases between. Germline lookup yields CDR1 MGHDK and CDR2 SYGVNS. This CDR3 is built from 12 residues. CDR3 loop: CASRVMGGEAFF. DNA for the CDR3: TGTGCCAGCAGGGTCATGGGGGGGGAAGCTTTCTTT.

V is TRBV7-3 and J is TRBJ2-3, with TRBD2 as a possible D gene (7 bases). V was pared by 1 base and J by 1 base, with 12 bases between. This CDR3 is 16 amino acids long. Germline loops: CDR1 SGHTA, CDR2 FQGTGA. CDR3 nucleotide sequence: TGTGCCAGCAGCTTAAAGGTGGGGGGGCGCACAGATACGCAGTATTTT. It specifies CASSLKVGGRTDTQYF.

The chain employs TRBV5-4 and TRBJ1-2, with 7 nucleotides matching TRBD1. The J segment lost 12 bases and the V segment lost 0 bases, leaving 2 bases of the junction unmatched. Germline V CDR1 and CDR2: SGHNT, YYREEE (reference sequence). The CDR3 contains 11 residues. CDR3 region: CASSLEGANTF. In DNA form, the CDR3 reads TGTGCCAGCAGCTTGGAGGGGGCGAACACCTTC.

V and J are TRBV5-6 and TRBJ2-7; tentatively, D is TRBD2 (6 bases). This CDR3 is built from 15 residues. The germline V gene encodes CDR1 SGHDT and CDR2 YYEEEE. Trimming shortened V by 5 bases and J by 3 bases, and 18 bases separated the two germline ends. CDR3 DNA: TGTGCCAGCAGTTCTGGGTCGGGAGTCTTCTACGAGCAGTACTTC. Protein product: CASSSGSGVFYEQYF. The full variable domain, completed using reference TRBV5-6 and TRBJ2-7, is DAGVTQSPTHLIKTRGQQVTLRCSPKSGHDTVSWYQQALGQGPQFIFQYYEEEERQRGNFPDRFSGHQFPNYSSELNVNALLLGDSALYLCASSSGSGVFYEQYFGPGTRLTVT.

This chain joins TRBV7-8 and TRBJ2-1; weak D call: TRBD2 (5 bases). CDR1 and CDR2 from the germline V gene are SGHVS and FQNEAQ. Trimming pared 1 base from V and 9 bases from J, leaving 10 bases between. The CDR3 contains 13 residues. In nucleotides, the CDR3 is TGTGCCAGCAGCTTAGATCCAGAGGGTGAGCAGTTCTTC. It translates to CASSLDPEGEQFF.